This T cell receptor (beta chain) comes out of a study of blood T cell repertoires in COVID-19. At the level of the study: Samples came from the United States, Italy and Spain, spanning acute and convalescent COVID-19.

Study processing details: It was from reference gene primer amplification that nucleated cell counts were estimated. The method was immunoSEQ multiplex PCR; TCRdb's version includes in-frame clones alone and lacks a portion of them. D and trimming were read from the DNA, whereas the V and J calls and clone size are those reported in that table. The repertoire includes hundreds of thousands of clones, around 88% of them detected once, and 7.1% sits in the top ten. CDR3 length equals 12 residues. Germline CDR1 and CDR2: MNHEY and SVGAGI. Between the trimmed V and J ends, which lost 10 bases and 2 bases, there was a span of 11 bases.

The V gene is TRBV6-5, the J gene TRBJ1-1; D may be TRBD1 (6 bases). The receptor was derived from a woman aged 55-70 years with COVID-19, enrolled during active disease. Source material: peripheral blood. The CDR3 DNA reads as TGTGCCATCGGACAGAGTAACACTGAAGCTTTCTTT. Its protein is CAIGQSNTEAFF.